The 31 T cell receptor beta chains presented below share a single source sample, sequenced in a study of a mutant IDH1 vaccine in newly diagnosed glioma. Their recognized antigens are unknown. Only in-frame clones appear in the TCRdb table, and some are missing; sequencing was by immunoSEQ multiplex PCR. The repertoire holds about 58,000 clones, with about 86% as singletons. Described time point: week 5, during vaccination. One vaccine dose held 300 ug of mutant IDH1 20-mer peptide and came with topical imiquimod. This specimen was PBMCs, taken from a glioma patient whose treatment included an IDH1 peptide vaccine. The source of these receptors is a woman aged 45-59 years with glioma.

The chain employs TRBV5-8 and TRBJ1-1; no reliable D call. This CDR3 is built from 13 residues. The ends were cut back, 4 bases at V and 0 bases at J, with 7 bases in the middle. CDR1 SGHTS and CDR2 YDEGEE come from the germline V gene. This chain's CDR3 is CASSPVMNTEAFF. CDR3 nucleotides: TGTGCCAGCAGCCCGGTAATGAACACTGAAGCTTTCTTT.

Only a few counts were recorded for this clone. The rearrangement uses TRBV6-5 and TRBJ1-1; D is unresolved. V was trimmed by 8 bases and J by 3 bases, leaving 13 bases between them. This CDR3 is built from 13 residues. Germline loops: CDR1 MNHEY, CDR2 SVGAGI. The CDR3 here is CASGSRMDTEAFF. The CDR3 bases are TGTGCCAGCGGATCGAGGATGGACACTGAAGCTTTCTTT.

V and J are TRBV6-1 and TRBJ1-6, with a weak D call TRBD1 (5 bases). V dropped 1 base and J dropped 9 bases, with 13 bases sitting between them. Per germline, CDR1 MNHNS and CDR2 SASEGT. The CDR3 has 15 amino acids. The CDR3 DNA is TGTGCCAGCAGTGAAGGGGGCTTGTCTTCTTCACCCCTCCACTTT. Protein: CASSEGGLSSSPLHF.

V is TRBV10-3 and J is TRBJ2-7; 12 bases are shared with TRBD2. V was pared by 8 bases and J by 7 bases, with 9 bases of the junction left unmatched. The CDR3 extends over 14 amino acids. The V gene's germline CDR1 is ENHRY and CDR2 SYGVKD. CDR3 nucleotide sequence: TGTGCCATCGGACTAGCGGGGTCATCGGGGGAGCAGTACTTC. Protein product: CAIGLAGSSGEQYF.

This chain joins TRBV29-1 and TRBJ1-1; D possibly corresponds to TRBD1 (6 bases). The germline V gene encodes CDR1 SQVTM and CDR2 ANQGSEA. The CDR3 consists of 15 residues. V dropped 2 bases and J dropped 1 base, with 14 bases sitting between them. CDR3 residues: CSVENLRTENTEAFF. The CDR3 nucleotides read TGCAGCGTTGAAAACCTTAGGACAGAGAACACTGAAGCTTTCTTT.

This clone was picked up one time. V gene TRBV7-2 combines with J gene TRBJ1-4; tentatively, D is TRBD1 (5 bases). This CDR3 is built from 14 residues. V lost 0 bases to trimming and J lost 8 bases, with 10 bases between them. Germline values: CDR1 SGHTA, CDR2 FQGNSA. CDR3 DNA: TGTGCCAGCAGCTTAGCAGGCCCAGGGGAAAAACTGTTTTTT. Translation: CASSLAGPGEKLFF.

In nucleotides, the CDR3 is TGCGCCAGCGGGGATAGGGAAGGGGGCCGAGAAAAACTGTTTTTT. Its protein is CASGDREGGREKLFF. J is TRBJ1-4 and V is TRBV5-1; 7 bases line up with TRBD1. CDR1 is SGHRS, CDR2 YFSETQ, per germline. The CDR3 runs to 15 residues. Trimming cost V 7 bases and J 8 bases; bases outside gene matches: 14.

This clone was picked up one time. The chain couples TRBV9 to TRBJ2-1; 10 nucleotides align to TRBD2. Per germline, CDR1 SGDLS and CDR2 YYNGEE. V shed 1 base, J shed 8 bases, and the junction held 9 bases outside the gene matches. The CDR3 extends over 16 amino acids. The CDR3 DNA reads TGTGCCAGCAGCGTAAGGGCTAGCGGGGGCGGTGATGAGCAGTTCTTC. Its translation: CASSVRASGGGDEQFF.

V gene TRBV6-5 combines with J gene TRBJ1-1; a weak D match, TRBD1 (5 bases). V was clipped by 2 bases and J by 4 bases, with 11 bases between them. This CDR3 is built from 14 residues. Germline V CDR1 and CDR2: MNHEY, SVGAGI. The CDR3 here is CASSYLGQSTEAFF. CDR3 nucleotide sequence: TGTGCCAGCAGTTACCTGGGGCAGAGCACTGAAGCTTTCTTT.

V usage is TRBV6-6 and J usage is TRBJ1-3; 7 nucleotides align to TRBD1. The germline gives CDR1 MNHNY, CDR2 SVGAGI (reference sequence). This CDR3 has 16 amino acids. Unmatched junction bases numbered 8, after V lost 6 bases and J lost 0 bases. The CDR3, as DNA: TGTGCCAGCAGCTCTAGGGACAGTTCCTCTGGAAACACCATATATTTT. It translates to CASSSRDSSSGNTIYF.

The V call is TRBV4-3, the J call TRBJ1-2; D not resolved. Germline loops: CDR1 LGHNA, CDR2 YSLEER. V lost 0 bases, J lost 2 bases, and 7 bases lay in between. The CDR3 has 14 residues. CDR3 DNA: TGCGCCAGCAGCCAAGATAAGGGAAACTATGGCTACACCTTC. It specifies CASSQDKGNYGYTF.

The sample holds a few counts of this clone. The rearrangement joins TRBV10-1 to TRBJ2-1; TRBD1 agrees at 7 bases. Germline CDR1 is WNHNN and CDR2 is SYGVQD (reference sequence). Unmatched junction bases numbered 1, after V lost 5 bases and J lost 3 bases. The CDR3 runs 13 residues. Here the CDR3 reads CASSPGGYNEQFF. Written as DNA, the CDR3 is TGCGCCAGCAGTCCAGGGGGCTACAATGAGCAGTTCTTC.

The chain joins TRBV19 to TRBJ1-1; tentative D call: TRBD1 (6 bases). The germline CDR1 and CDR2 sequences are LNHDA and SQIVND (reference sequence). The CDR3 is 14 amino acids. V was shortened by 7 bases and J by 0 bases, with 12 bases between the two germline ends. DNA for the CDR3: TGTGCCAGTACCCCGACAGGAATGAACACTGAAGCTTTCTTT. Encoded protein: CASTPTGMNTEAFF.

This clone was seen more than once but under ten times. The CDR3 DNA follows: TGTGCCAGCAGCCCGTACTCGAGACAGGGCTATGGCTACACCTTC. It translates to CASSPYSRQGYGYTF. The chain links TRBV7-2 to TRBJ1-2; 7 bases are a match to TRBD1. Unmatched junction bases numbered 10, after V lost 5 bases and J lost 4 bases. The CDR3 sequence is 15 residues long. Per germline, CDR1 SGHTA and CDR2 FQGNSA.

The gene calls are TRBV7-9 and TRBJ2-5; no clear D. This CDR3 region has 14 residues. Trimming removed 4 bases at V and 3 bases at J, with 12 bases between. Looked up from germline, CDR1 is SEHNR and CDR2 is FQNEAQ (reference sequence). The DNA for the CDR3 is TGTGCCAGCAGCTCTCGGTCAACCGAAGAGACCCAGTACTTC. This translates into CASSSRSTEETQYF.

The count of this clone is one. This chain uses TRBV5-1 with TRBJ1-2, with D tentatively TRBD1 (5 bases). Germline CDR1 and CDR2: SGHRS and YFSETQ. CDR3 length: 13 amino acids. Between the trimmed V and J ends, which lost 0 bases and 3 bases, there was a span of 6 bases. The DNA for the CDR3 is TGCGCCAGCAGCTTGGGGGGGGACTATGGCTACACCTTC. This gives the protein CASSLGGDYGYTF.

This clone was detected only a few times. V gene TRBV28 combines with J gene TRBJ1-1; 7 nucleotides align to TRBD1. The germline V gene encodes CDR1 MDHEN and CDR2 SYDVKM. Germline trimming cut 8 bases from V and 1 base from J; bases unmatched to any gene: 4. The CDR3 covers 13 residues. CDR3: CASGRGGNTEAFF. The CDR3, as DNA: TGTGCCAGCGGCAGGGGGGGGAACACTGAAGCTTTCTTT.

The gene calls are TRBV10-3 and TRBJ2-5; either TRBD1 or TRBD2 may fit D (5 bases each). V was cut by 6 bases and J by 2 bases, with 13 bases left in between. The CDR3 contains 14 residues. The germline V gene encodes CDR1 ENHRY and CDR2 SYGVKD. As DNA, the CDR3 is TGTGCCATCAGCACCGGGACGGAACAAGAGACCCAGTACTTC. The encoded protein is CAISTGTEQETQYF.

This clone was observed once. In DNA, the CDR3 is TGTGCCACTAGGGCCGGGAAAAATTCACCCCTCCACTTT. It encodes CATRAGKNSPLHF. The rearrangement uses TRBV27 and TRBJ1-6; D is unresolved. V was trimmed by 10 bases and J by 7 bases, leaving 14 bases between them. The CDR3 runs 13 residues. Per germline, CDR1 MNHEY and CDR2 SMNVEV (reference sequence).

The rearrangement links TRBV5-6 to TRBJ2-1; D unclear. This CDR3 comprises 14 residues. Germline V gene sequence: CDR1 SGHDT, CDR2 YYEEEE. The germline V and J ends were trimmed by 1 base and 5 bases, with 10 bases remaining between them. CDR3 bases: TGTGCCAGCAGCTTGAGGTGGCAGGACAATGAGCAGTTCTTC. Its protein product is CASSLRWQDNEQFF.

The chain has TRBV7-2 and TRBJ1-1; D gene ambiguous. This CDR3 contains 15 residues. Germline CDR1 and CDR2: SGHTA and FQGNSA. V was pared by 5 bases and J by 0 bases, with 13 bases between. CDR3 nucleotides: TGTGCCAGCAGCCCCCAAGGGCAGTTGAACACTGAAGCTTTCTTT. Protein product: CASSPQGQLNTEAFF.

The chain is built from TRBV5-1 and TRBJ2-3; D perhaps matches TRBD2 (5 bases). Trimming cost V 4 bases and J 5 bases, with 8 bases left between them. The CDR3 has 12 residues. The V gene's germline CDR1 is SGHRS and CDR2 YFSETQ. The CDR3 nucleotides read TGCGCCAGCAGCGCCCGGGGAGATACGCAGTATTTT. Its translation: CASSARGDTQYF.

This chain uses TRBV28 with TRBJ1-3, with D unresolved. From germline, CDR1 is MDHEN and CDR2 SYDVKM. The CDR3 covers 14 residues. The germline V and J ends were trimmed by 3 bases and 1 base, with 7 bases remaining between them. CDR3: CASSFPGSGNTIYF. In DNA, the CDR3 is TGTGCCAGCAGTTTTCCCGGGTCTGGAAACACCATATATTTT. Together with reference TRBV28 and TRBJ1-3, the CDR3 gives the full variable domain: DVKVTQSSRYLVKRTGEKVFLECVQDMDHENMFWYRQDPGLGLRLIYFSYDVKMKEKGDIPEGYSVSREKKERFSLILESASTNQTSMYLCASSFPGSGNTIYFGEGSWLTVV.

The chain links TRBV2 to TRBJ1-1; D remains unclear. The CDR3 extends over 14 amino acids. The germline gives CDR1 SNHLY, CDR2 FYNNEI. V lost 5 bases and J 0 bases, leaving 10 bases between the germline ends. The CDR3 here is CASSSEKLNTEAFF. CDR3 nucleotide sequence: TGTGCCAGCAGTTCGGAGAAGTTGAACACTGAAGCTTTCTTT.

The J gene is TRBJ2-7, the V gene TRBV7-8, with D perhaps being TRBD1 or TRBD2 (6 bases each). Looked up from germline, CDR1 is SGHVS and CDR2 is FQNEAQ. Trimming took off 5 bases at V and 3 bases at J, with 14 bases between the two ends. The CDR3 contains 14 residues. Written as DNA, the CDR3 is TGTGCCAGCAGCCGGAGGGACAATTACTACGAGCAGTACTTC. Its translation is CASSRRDNYYEQYF.

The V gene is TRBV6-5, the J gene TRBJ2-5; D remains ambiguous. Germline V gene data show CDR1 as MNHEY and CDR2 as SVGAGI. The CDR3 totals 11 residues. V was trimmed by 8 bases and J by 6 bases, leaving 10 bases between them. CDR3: CASVGLKTQYF. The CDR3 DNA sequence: TGTGCCAGCGTCGGATTAAAGACCCAGTACTTC.

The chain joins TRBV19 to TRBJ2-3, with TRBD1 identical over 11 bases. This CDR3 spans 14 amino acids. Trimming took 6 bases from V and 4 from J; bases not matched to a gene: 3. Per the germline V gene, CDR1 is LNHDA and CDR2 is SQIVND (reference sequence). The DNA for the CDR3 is TGTGCCAGTAGGGACAGGGGGCGGTCAGATACGCAGTATTTT. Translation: CASRDRGRSDTQYF.

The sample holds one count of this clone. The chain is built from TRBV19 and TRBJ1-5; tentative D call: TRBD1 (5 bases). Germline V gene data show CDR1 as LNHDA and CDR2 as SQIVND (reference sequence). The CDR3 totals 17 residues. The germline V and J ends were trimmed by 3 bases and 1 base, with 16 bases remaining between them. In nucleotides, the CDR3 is TGTGCCAGTAGTATCGGGGGTCAGGGATCGAGCAATCAGCCCCAGCATTTT. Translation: CASSIGGQGSSNQPQHF.

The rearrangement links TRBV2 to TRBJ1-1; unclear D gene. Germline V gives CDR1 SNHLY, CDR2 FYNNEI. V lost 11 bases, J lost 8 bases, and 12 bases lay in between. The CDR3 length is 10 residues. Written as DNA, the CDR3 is TGTGCCGGGTATGGGCCCGAAGCTTTCTTT. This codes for CAGYGPEAFF. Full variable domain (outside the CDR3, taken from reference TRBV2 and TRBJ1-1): EPEVTQTPSHQVTQMGQEVILRCVPISNHLYFYWYRQILGQKVEFLVSFYNNEISEKSEIFDDQFSVERPDGSNFTLKIRSTKLEDSAMYFCAGYGPEAFFGQGTRLTVV.

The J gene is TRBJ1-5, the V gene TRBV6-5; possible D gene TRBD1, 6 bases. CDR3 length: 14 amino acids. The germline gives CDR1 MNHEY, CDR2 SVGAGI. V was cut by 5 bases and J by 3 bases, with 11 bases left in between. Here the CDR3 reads CASSATGYNQPQHF. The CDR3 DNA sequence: TGTGCCAGCAGTGCCACAGGGTACAATCAGCCCCAGCATTTT.

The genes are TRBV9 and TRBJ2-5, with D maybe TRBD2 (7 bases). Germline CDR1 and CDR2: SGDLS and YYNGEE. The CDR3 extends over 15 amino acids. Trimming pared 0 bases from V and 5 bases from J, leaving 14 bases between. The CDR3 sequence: CASSVVGGPSETQYF. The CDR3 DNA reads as TGTGCCAGCAGCGTAGTCGGGGGGCCCTCGGAGACCCAGTACTTC.